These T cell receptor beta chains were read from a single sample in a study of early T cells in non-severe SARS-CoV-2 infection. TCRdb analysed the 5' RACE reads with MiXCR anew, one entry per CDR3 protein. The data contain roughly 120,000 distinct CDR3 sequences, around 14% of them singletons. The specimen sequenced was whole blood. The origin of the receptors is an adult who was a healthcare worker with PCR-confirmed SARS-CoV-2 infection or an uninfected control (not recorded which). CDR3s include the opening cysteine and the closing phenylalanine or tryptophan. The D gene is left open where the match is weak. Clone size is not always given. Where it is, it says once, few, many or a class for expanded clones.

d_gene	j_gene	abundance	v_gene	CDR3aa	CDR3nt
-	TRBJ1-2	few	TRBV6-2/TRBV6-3	CASRDGNYGYTF	TGTGCCAGCAGGGACGGAAACTATGGCTACACCTTC
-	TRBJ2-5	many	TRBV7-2	CASSLQGFGETQYF	TGTGCCAGCAGCTTACAAGGATTTGGGGAGACCCAGTACTTC
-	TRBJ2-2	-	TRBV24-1	CATSDIRGSGELFF	TGTGCCACCAGTGATATCCGAGGCTCCGGGGAGCTGTTTTTT
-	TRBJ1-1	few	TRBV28	CASSSYTREAFF	TGTGCCAGCAGTTCCTACACTAGGGAAGCTTTCTTT
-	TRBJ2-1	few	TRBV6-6	CASSSQQGVGSYNEQFF	TGTGCCAGCAGTTCCCAACAGGGTGTTGGGTCCTACAATGAGCAGTTCTTC
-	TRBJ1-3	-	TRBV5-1	CASSRDGSGNTIYF	TGCGCCAGCAGCCGGGACGGCTCTGGAAACACCATATATTTT
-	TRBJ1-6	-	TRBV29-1	CSVKDGPMGPLHF	TGCAGCGTGAAGGACGGTCCAATGGGACCCCTCCACTTT
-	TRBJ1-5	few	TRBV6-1	CASTPFRANNQPQHF	TGTGCCAGCACCCCTTTCCGGGCCAACAATCAGCCCCAGCATTTT
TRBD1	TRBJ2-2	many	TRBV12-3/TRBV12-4	CASTTGGSTGELFF	TGTGCCAGCACCACAGGGGGTAGCACCGGGGAGCTGTTTTTT
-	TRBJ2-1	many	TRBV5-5	CASSLDSNEQFF	TGTGCCAGCAGCCTCGACAGCAATGAGCAGTTCTTC
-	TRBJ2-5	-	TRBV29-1	CSVDSASKGETQYF	TGCAGCGTTGACTCAGCATCTAAGGGAGAGACCCAGTACTTC